This T cell receptor beta chain was observed in a study of blood T cell repertoires in COVID-19. Sequencing was performed with immunoSEQ multiplex PCR; in TCRdb, only in-frame clones are kept and a portion is missing. The sample contains about 140,000 clones, 81% of which appear only once. The CDR3 contains 14 residues. The germline V and J ends were trimmed by 3 bases and 5 bases, with 11 bases remaining between them. Germline V gives CDR1 SGHTA, CDR2 FQGNSA. This TCR came from a human donor in a cohort sampled during active COVID-19. This chain uses TRBV7-2 with TRBJ2-1; D might be TRBD1 (6 bases). Sequencing input: peripheral blood. The CDR3 spells CASSFIRGNNEQFF. DNA of the CDR3: TGTGCCAGCAGCTTCATCAGGGGAAACAATGAGCAGTTCTTC.